The subject of this entry is one TCR beta chain. This sample was included in a study of technical replicates of blood from a few donors. Assay used: immunoSEQ multiplex PCR; TCRdb lists only in-frame clones, some missing. This sample has about 56,000 clones; about 91% occur once, and the top ten carry around 4%. The CDR3 sequence is 15 residues long. Trimming shortened V by 5 bases and J by 0 bases, and 11 bases separated the two germline ends. Germline CDR1 GTSNPN, CDR2 SVGIG (reference sequence). Sequenced material: PBMCs. This sequence originates from a human donor in good health. Some clones in this sample may be carry-over from other donors' samples. The J gene is TRBJ2-6, the V gene TRBV30, with D possibly being TRBD1 or TRBD2 (6 bases each). CDR3 loop: CAWGGGHSGANVLTF. CDR3 coding DNA: TGTGCCTGGGGTGGGGGGCACTCTGGGGCCAACGTCCTGACTTTC. Drawing the rest from reference TRBV30 and TRBJ2-6, the complete variable domain is SQTIHQWPATLVQPVGSPLSLECTVEGTSNPNLYWYRQAAGRGLQLLFYSVGIGQISSEVPQNLSASRPQDRQFILSSKKLLLSDSGFYLCAWGGGHSGANVLTFGAGSRLTVL.